A single sample gave rise to the 5 T cell receptor beta chains below, sequenced in a study of blood T cell repertoires in COVID-19. Repertoires were generated with immunoSEQ multiplex PCR, while TCRdb's copy carries only in-frame clones and drops some. The table has some 110,000 clones, 86% seen once; the top ten hold about 5.7%. Sample: peripheral blood. These receptors came from a human donor in a cohort sampled during active COVID-19.

This clone was recorded only once. This rearrangement joins TRBV11-3 to TRBJ1-1; D gene unclear. The CDR3 consists of 13 residues. The germline V gene has CDR1 SGHNT and CDR2 YENEEA. Trimming stripped 0 bases from V and 3 bases from J, with 5 bases between. CDR3 protein: CASSLDRDTEAFF. As DNA, the CDR3 is TGTGCCAGCAGCTTAGATCGAGACACTGAAGCTTTCTTT. The whole variable domain, remainder taken from reference TRBV11-3 and TRBJ1-1, is EAGVVQSPRYKIIEKKQPVAFWCNPISGHNTLYWYLQNLGQGPELLIRYENEEAVDDSQLPKDRFSAERLKGVDSTLKIQPAELGDSAVYLCASSLDRDTEAFFGQGTRLTVV.

The chain uses TRBV19 and TRBJ2-7; D not certain. The length of the CDR3 is 14 residues. Trimming cost V 0 bases and J 6 bases, with 12 bases left between them. In germline, CDR1 is LNHDA, CDR2 SQIVND (reference sequence). Here the CDR3 reads CASSIEYGWAEQYF. CDR3 sequence (DNA): TGTGCCAGTAGTATAGAGTACGGATGGGCCGAGCAGTACTTC.

Only a few counts were recorded for this clone. The chain uses TRBV19 and TRBJ1-3; D remains unclear. V was clipped by 8 bases and J by 4 bases, with 9 bases between them. The CDR3 is 12 residues long. CDR1 is LNHDA, CDR2 SQIVND, per germline (reference sequence). CDR3 region: CASRGGGNTIYF. In nucleotides, the CDR3 is TGTGCCAGTCGGGGAGGAGGAAACACCATATATTTT.

The chain has TRBV7-2 and TRBJ2-1, with 9 bases that match TRBD2. With 8 bases clipped from V and 1 base from J, the junction kept 6 bases outside the gene matches. CDR3 length: 15 amino acids. Germline V gene lookup returns CDR1 SGHTA and CDR2 FQGNSA. The DNA of the CDR3 is TGTGCCAGCGGGCGGGAGGGCCTTTCCTACAATGAGCAGTTCTTC. Translation: CASGREGLSYNEQFF. Combining the CDR3 with reference TRBV7-2 and TRBJ2-1 gives the whole variable domain GAGVSQSPSNKVTEKGKDVELRCDPISGHTALYWYRQSLGQGLEFLIYFQGNSAPDKSGLPSDRFSAERTGGSVSTLTIQRTQQEDSAVYLCASGREGLSYNEQFFGPGTRLTVL.

This sequence joins TRBV5-6 and TRBJ1-1; 9 bases agree with TRBD1. The CDR3 spans 15 residues. The germline V gene encodes CDR1 SGHDT and CDR2 YYEEEE. V gave up 4 bases and J gave up 5 bases; unmatched junction bases: 9. This CDR3 reads CASSAQGQGRTEAFF. For the CDR3, the DNA is TGTGCCAGCAGCGCCCAGGGACAGGGTAGGACTGAAGCTTTCTTT.